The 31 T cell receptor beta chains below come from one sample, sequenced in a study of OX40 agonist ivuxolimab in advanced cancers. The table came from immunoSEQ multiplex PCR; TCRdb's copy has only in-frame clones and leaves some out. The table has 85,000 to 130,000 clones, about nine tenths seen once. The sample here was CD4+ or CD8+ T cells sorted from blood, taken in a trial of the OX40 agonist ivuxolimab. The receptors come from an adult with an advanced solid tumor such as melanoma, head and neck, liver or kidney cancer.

For the CDR3, the DNA is TGTGCCAGCAGCGTAGCTACGGGTGGCGGGAGGGCTACCGGGGAGCTGTTTTTT. It encodes CASSVATGGGRATGELFF. The J gene is TRBJ2-2, the V gene TRBV9; 9 positions match TRBD2. Germline trimming cut 0 bases from V and 5 bases from J; bases unmatched to any gene: 11. The CDR3 has 18 amino acids. Germline CDR1 SGDLS, CDR2 YYNGEE.

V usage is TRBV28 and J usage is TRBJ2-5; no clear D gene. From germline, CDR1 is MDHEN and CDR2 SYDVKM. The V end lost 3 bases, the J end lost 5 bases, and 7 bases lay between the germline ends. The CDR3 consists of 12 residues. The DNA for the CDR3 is TGTGCCAGCAGTTTTAGACGGGAGACCCAGTACTTC. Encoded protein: CASSFRRETQYF.

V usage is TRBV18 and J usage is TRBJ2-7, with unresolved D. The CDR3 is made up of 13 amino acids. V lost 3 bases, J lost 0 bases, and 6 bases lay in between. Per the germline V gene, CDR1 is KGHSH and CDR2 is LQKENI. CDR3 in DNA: TGTGCCAGCTCACCGCCCAACTCCTACGAGCAGTACTTC. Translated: CASSPPNSYEQYF.

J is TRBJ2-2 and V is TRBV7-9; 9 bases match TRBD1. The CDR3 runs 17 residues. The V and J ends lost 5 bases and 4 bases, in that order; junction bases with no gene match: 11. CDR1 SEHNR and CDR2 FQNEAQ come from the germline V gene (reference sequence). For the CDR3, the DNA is TGTGCCAGCAGCCGGAATACGGGACAGGGCGGCACCGGGGAGCTGTTTTTT. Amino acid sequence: CASSRNTGQGGTGELFF.

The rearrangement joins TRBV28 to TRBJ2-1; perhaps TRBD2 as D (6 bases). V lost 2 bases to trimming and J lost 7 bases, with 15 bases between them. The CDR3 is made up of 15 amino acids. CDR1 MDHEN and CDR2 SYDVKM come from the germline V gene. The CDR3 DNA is TGTGCCAGCAGTTTAGGTGGGGGGTTGAATAATGAGCAGTTCTTC. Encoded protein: CASSLGGGLNNEQFF.

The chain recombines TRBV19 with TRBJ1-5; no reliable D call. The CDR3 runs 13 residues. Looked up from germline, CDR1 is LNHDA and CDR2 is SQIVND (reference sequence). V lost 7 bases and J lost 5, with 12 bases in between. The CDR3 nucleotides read TGTGCCAGTATGGGCAGGATGGATCAGCCCCAGCATTTT. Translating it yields CASMGRMDQPQHF.

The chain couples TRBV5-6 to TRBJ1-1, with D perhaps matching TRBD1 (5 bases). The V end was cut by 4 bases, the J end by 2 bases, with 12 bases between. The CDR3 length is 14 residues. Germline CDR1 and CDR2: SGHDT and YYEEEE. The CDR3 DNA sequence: TGTGCCAGCAGCACTCGGGGCCACAACACTGAAGCTTTCTTT. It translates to CASSTRGHNTEAFF.

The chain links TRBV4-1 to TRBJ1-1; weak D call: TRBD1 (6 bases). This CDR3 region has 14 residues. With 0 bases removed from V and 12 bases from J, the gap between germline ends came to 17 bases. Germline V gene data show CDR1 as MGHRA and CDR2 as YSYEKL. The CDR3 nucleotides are TGCGCCAGCAGCCAAGATACGAGGGCAGGGACATCTTTCTTT. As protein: CASSQDTRAGTSFF.

CDR3 protein: CASSPSIRTGQPQHF. The CDR3 region has the DNA TGTGCCAGCAGTCCCTCTATACGGACAGGTCAGCCCCAGCATTTT. The chain uses TRBV27 and TRBJ1-5; 7 bases line up with TRBD1. This CDR3 region has 15 residues. Germline values: CDR1 MNHEY, CDR2 SMNVEV (reference sequence). The J segment lost 6 bases and the V segment lost 5 bases, leaving 10 bases of the junction unmatched.

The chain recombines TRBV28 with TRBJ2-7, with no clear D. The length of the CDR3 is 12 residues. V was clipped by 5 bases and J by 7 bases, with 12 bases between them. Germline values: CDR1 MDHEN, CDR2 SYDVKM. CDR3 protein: CASSPLRLEQYF. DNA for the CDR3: TGTGCCAGCAGTCCGCTCCGGTTGGAGCAGTACTTC.

This CDR3 is CASSETPIGEQYF. CDR3 in DNA: TGTGCCAGCAGTGAAACCCCGATAGGGGAGCAGTATTTT. The rearrangement links TRBV6-1 to TRBJ2-3; possible D gene TRBD1, 5 bases. Trimming pared 2 bases from V and 11 bases from J, leaving 14 bases between. CDR3 size: 13 residues. The germline V gene encodes CDR1 MNHNS and CDR2 SASEGT.

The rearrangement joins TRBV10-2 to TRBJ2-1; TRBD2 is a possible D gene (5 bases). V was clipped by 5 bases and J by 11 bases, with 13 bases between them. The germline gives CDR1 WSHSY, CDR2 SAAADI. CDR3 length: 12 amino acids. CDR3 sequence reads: CASSTPPGKQFF. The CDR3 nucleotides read TGCGCCAGCAGTACCCCCCCGGGAAAGCAGTTCTTC.

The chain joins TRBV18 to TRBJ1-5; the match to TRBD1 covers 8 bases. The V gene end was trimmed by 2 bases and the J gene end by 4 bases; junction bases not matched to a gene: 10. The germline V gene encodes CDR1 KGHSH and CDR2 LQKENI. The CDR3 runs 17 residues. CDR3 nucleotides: TGTGCCAGCTCACCAAGCCAGTGGACAGGGAAGAATCAGCCCCAGCATTTT. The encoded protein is CASSPSQWTGKNQPQHF. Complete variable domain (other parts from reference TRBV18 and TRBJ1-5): NAGVMQNPRHLVRRRGQEARLRCSPMKGHSHVYWYRQLPEEGLKFMVYLQKENIIDESGMPKERFSAEFPKEGPSILRIQQVVRGDSAAYFCASSPSQWTGKNQPQHFGDGTRLSIL.

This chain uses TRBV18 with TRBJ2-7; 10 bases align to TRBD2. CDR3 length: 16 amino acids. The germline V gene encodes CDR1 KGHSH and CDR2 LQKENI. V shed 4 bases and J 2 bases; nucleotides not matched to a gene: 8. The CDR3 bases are TGTGCCAGCTCACGCTCTGGGACTAGCGAGGCCTACGAGCAGTACTTC. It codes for CASSRSGTSEAYEQYF. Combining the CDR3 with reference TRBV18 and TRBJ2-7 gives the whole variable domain NAGVMQNPRHLVRRRGQEARLRCSPMKGHSHVYWYRQLPEEGLKFMVYLQKENIIDESGMPKERFSAEFPKEGPSILRIQQVVRGDSAAYFCASSRSGTSEAYEQYFGPGTRLTVT.

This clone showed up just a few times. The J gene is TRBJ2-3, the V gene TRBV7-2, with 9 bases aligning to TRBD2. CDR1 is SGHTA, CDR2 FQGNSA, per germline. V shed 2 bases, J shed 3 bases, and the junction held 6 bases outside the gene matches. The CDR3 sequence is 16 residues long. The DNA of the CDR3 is TGTGCCAGCAGCTTAAGTCCTAGCGGGACGACAGATACGCAGTATTTT. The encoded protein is CASSLSPSGTTDTQYF.

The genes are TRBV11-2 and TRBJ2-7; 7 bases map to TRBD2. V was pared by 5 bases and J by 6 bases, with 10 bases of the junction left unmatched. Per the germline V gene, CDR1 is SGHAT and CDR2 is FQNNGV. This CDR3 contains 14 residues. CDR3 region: CASSGGVLGSEQYF. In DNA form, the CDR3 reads TGTGCCAGCAGCGGGGGGGTACTGGGTAGCGAGCAGTACTTC.

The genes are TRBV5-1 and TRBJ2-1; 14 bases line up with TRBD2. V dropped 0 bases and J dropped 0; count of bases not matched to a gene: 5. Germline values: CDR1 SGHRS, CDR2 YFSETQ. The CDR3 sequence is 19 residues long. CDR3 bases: TGCGCCAGCAGCTTGGGACTAGCGGGAGGGAAAAGCTCCTACAATGAGCAGTTCTTC. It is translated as CASSLGLAGGKSSYNEQFF.

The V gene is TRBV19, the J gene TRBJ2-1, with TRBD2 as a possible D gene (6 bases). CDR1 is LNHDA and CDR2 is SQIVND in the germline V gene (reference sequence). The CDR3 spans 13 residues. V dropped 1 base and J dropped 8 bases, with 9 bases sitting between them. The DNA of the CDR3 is TGTGCCAGTAGTATAGCGAAGCGGGATGAGCAGTTCTTC. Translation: CASSIAKRDEQFF.

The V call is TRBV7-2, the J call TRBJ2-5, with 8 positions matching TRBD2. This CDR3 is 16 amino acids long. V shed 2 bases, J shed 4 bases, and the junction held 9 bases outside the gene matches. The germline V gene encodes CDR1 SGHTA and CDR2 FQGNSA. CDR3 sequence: CASSLLGSGSGETQYF. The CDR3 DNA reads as TGTGCCAGCAGCTTACTCGGGAGCGGGAGCGGAGAGACCCAGTACTTC.

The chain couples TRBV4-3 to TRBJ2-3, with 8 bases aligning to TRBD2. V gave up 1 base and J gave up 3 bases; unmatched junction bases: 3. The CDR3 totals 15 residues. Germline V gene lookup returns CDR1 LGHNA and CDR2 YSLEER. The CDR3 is CASSQGLAGTDTQYF. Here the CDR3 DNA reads TGCGCCAGCAGCCAAGGCCTAGCGGGTACAGATACGCAGTATTTT.

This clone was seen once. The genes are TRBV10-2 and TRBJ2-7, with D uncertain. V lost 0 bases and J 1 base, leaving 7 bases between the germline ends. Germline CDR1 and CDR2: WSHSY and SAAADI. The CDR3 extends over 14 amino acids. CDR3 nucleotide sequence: TGCGCCAGCAGTGAGTCCTGGATATCCTACGAGCAGTACTTC. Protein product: CASSESWISYEQYF.

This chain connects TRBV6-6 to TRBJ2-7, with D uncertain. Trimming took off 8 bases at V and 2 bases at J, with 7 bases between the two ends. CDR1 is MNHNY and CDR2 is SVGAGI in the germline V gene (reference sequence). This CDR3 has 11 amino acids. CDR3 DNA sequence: TGTGCCAGCCAAGGGACCTACGAGCAGTACTTC. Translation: CASQGTYEQYF.

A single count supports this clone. DNA for the CDR3: TGTGCCAGCACCGCCCGGACTAGCGGAAACACAGATACGCAGTATTTT. Translating it yields CASTARTSGNTDTQYF. V and J are TRBV9 and TRBJ2-3, with 10 bases identical to TRBD2. The CDR3 covers 16 residues. V trimming: 6 bases; J trimming: 2 bases; junction bases outside the gene matches: 9. Germline lookup yields CDR1 SGDLS and CDR2 YYNGEE.

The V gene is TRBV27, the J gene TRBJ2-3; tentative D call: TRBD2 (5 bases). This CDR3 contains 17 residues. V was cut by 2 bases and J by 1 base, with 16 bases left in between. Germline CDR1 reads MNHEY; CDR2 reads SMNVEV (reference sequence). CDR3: CASSLRSDFVGTDTQYF. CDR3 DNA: TGTGCCAGCAGTTTACGCTCGGACTTCGTTGGCACAGATACGCAGTATTTT.

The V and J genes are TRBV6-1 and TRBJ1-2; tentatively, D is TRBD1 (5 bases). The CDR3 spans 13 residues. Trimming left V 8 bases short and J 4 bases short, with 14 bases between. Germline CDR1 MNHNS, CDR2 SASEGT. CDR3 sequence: CASARDGLYGYTF. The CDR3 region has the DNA TGTGCCAGCGCCCGGGACGGACTCTATGGCTACACCTTC.

This CDR3 is CASSLTGSSYEQYF. The DNA of the CDR3 is TGTGCCAGCAGCCTGACAGGGAGCTCCTACGAGCAGTACTTC. The chain combines TRBV7-3 with TRBJ2-7; 7 positions match TRBD1. The CDR3 runs to 14 residues. Germline assignment: CDR1 SGHTA and CDR2 FQGTGA. The junction had 4 bases not matched to a gene; V was cut back by 5 bases and J by 0 bases.

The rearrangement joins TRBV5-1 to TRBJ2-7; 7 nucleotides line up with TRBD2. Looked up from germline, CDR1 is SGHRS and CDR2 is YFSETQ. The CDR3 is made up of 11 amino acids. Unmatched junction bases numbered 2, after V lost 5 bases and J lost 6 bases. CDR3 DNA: TGCGCCAGCAGGATAGCGGGCGAGCAGTACTTC. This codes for CASRIAGEQYF.

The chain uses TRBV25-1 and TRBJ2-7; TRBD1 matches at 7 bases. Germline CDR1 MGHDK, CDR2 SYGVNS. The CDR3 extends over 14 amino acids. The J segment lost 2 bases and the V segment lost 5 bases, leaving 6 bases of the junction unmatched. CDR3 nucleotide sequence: TGTGCCAGCAGTTTCCGGACAGGACCCTACGAGCAGTACTTC. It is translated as CASSFRTGPYEQYF.

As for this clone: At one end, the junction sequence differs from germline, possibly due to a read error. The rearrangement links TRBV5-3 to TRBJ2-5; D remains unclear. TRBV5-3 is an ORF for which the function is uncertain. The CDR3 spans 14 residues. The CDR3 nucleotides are TGTGCCAGAAGCTTGGACTGCCTACAAGAGGCCCAGTACTTC. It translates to CARSLDCLQEAQYF.

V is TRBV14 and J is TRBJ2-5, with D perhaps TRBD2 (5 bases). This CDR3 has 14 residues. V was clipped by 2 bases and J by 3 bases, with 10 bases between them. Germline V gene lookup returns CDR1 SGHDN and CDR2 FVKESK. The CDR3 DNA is TGTGCCAGCAGCCAACTCGGGCGGGAAGAGACCCAGTACTTC. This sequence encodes CASSQLGREETQYF.

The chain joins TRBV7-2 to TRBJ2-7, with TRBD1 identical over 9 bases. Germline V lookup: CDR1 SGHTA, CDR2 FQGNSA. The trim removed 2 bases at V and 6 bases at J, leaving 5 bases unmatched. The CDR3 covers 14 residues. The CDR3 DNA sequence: TGTGCCAGCAGCTTATTGGACAGGGGATCCGAGCAGTACTTC. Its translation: CASSLLDRGSEQYF.